The clone carrying this T cell receptor beta chain was seen ten or more times. No antigen is known for it. The sample is drawn from a study of CD8 T cells in ankylosing spondylitis. This CDR3 is built from 13 residues. V was pared by 6 bases and J by 1 base, with 12 bases between. The germline CDR1 and CDR2 sequences are SQVTM and ANQGSEA. Study conclusions and caveats: Reportedly, matched ankylosing spondylitis synovial fluid was significantly enriched for disease-linked clones.

TCRdb itself ran the 5' RACE reads through MiXCR, one entry per CDR3 protein. The sample contains under 200,000 distinct CDR3 sequences, 11% of which appear only once. The receptor was derived from a male donor with ankylosing spondylitis or in good health (not recorded which). Source material: blood, either unsorted or a sorted T cell fraction (not recorded which). The V gene is TRBV29-1, the J gene TRBJ1-1; D not certain. The CDR3 spells CSVLDKSNTEAFF. The CDR3 region has the DNA TGCAGCGTCTTGGATAAATCGAACACTGAAGCTTTCTTT.